This passage covers 2 T cell receptor beta chains from one sample sequenced in a study of blood T cell repertoires in COVID-19 (dated by TCRdb to the early 2020s). The protocol used for the library was the immunoSEQ multiplex PCR assay. Drawn from immuneACCESS, this table holds only the in-frame rearrangements with V and J called that TCRdb kept. Clones are partly lost; checked studies trace under half to an unresolved V gene and leave the rest unexplained. The sample table shows about 47,000 clones, and roughly 90% are seen once. 3% of the sample is held by the ten biggest clonotypes. What was sequenced was peripheral blood. These receptors came from a man over 45 with active COVID-19.

This clone appeared a few times. V is TRBV5-6 and J is TRBJ2-3; D remains ambiguous. The CDR3 totals 14 residues. Germline CDR1 reads SGHDT; CDR2 reads YYEEEE. Trimming pared 0 bases from V and 6 bases from J, leaving 11 bases between. CDR3 DNA sequence: TGTGCCAGCAGCTTGGTGACTCCATACGATACGCAGTATTTT. This encodes CASSLVTPYDTQYF.

V usage is TRBV12-3 or TRBV12-4 and J usage is TRBJ1-1; D remains unclear. Trimming left V 5 bases short and J 4 bases short, with 5 bases between. The CDR3 runs to 11 residues. The CDR3 here is CASSPSTEAFF. The DNA of the CDR3 is TGTGCCAGCAGTCCTAGCACTGAAGCTTTCTTT.